The clone carrying this T cell receptor (beta chain) ranks as medium-sized. What it recognizes is unknown. Trimming removed 4 bases at V and 5 bases at J, with 11 bases between. CDR1 KGHSH and CDR2 LQKENI come from the germline V gene. The CDR3 runs 13 residues. TCR beta rearrangements were amplified from peripheral blood genomic DNA. Rearranged V-D-J TRB sequences were amplified with a mixed TRB-A/B primer pool. TCRdb re-called the multiplex PCR reads with MiXCR, one entry per CDR3 protein. Of thousands of distinct CDR3 sequences in the sample, roughly 31% are singletons; the top ten hold roughly 9%. The data stem from a study of T cell repertoires in aging, cancer and after chemotherapy. Study context: Donor ages fell into six groups from 30 or younger up to 70 or older. Roughly 8.8 million TCR reads made up the full dataset. Study-level points and caveats: Untreated cancer patients had significantly lower blood TCR diversity than age-matched healthy donors. Across the chemotherapy interval, each cancer cohort showed higher median generation probability, suggesting thymic rebound.

The origin of this receptor is a human donor with a blood cancer. Sequenced: blood. This chain joins TRBV18 and TRBJ2-5; D may be TRBD2 (5 bases). The CDR3 is CASSRVGGETQYF. As DNA, the CDR3 is TGTGCCAGCTCACGGGTCGGCGGGGAGACCCAGTACTTC.